A selection of T cell receptor beta chains follows, all from one sample in a study of shared clonotypes between healthy human individuals. TCRdb's table, derived via immunoSEQ multiplex PCR, lists solely in-frame clones and lacks some. The data contain under 1,100,000 clones, approximately 80% of them singletons. Sample: memory CD4+ T cells from PBMCs. The receptors were gathered from a man aged 18 to 30 in good health. Some clones in this sample may be carry-over from other donors' samples. CDR3s include the opening cysteine and the closing phenylalanine or tryptophan. D genes are given only for firm matches. The size field is filled for only some rows; it gives once, few, many or a size class.

>TRBV5-4|TRBJ2-3|.|many
CASSLRRGTDTQYF
TGTGCCAGCAGCTTACGCAGGGGCACAGATACGCAGTATTTT
>TRBV4-2|TRBJ2-7|TRBD2|.
CASSPGLAGVEGLEQYF
TGTGCCAGCAGCCCAGGACTAGCGGGAGTAGAGGGCCTCGAGCAGTACTTC
>TRBV11-2|TRBJ2-5|.|.
CASRRIQGRQETQYF
TGTGCCAGCAGGAGGATTCAGGGCCGCCAAGAGACCCAGTACTTC
>TRBV5-4|TRBJ1-1|.|few
CASSWEQVNTEAFF
TGTGCCAGCAGCTGGGAACAGGTAAACACTGAAGCTTTCTTT
>TRBV12-5|TRBJ2-6|.|.
CASGAKPAGQSRANVLTF
TGTGCTAGTGGTGCGAAGCCTGCAGGACAAAGTCGGGCCAACGTCCTGACTTTC
>TRBV11-2|TRBJ2-2|.|.
CASSLGTGELFF
TGTGCCAGCAGCTTAGGCACCGGGGAGCTGTTTTTT
>TRBV28|TRBJ1-3|.|.
CASRDPKGPGNTIYF
TGTGCCAGCAGAGACCCGAAGGGGCCTGGAAACACCATATATTTT
>TRBV30|TRBJ2-7|TRBD1|.
CAWRRGQGANYEQYF
TGTGCCTGGAGGAGAGGACAGGGGGCGAACTACGAGCAGTACTTC
>TRBV4-1|TRBJ1-2|.|.
CASSQDPGRFYGYTF
TGCGCCAGCAGCCAAGATCCAGGCAGATTCTATGGCTACACCTTC
>TRBV29-1|TRBJ1-2|TRBD1|.
CSVEADRGVGYTF
TGCAGCGTTGAGGCGGACAGGGGAGTAGGCTACACCTTC